The 14 T cell receptor beta chains presented below share a single source sample, sequenced in a study of cytomegalovirus exposure and HLA in healthy donors. Profiling relied on immunoSEQ multiplex PCR, and the TCRdb table lists in-frame clones only, not all of them. The table shows roughly 330,000 clones, with 75% to 90% occurring only once. Source material: PBMCs. The receptors originated from a woman younger than 45 in good health and CMV-seropositive.

This chain links TRBV29-1 with TRBJ1-1, with D tentatively TRBD1 (5 bases). V gave up 0 bases and J gave up 1 base, with 12 bases separating them. The germline V gene encodes CDR1 SQVTM and CDR2 ANQGSEA. CDR3 size: 15 residues. CDR3 region: CSVEDLAGTNTEAFF. The CDR3 DNA reads as TGCAGCGTTGAAGATTTGGCAGGGACGAACACTGAAGCTTTCTTT.

This sequence joins TRBV18 and TRBJ2-7, with D possibly being TRBD2 (5 bases). V was shortened by 2 bases and J by 5 bases, with 13 bases between the two germline ends. CDR3 size: 14 residues. Germline V gives CDR1 KGHSH, CDR2 LQKENI. The CDR3 is CASSPGSTFNEQYF. The CDR3 DNA reads as TGTGCCAGCTCACCAGGGAGTACCTTTAACGAGCAGTACTTC.

Here the CDR3 DNA reads TGTGCCAGCAGGCCTCAGGGTCTGGGTAATGAAAAACTGTTTTTT. Translation: CASRPQGLGNEKLFF. This chain links TRBV7-8 with TRBJ1-4, with a tentative D call TRBD1 (5 bases). The CDR3 length is 15 residues. CDR1 is SGHVS, CDR2 FQNEAQ, per germline. The germline V and J ends were trimmed by 6 bases and 4 bases, with 15 bases remaining between them.

V usage is TRBV5-6 and J usage is TRBJ1-5; 9 nucleotides line up with TRBD1. The germline V gene has CDR1 SGHDT and CDR2 YYEEEE. The ends lost 1 base at V and 5 bases at J; junction bases unmatched: 4. The CDR3 extends over 15 amino acids. The CDR3 DNA is TGTGCCAGCAGCTTGTTGGACAGGGGTGATCAGCCCCAGCATTTT. This translates into CASSLLDRGDQPQHF.

The V gene is TRBV7-9, the J gene TRBJ2-5, with D hard to call. CDR1 is SEHNR and CDR2 is FQNEAQ in the germline V gene (reference sequence). The CDR3 is 13 residues long. V lost 5 bases and J 5 bases, leaving 12 bases between the germline ends. The CDR3 DNA sequence: TGTGCCAGCAGCCCCCCCACGGATGAGACCCAGTACTTC. Protein sequence: CASSPPTDETQYF.

The rearrangement links TRBV13 to TRBJ1-1, with 8 bases aligning to TRBD1. The CDR3 is made up of 15 amino acids. Germline V gives CDR1 PRHDT, CDR2 FYEKMQ (reference sequence). V shed 6 bases, J shed 1 base, and the junction held 7 bases outside the gene matches. Here the CDR3 reads CASRPFGQGNTEAFF. The CDR3 coding sequence is TGTGCCAGCAGACCGTTCGGACAGGGGAACACTGAAGCTTTCTTT.

The rearrangement uses TRBV4-1 and TRBJ1-5; D is undetermined. Trimming removed 0 bases from V and 4 bases from J, with 10 bases in between. Germline CDR1 is MGHRA and CDR2 is YSYEKL. The CDR3 length is 15 residues. The CDR3 nucleotides are TGCGCCAGCAGCCAAGATGTGATGTGGAATCAGCCCCAGCATTTT. It translates to CASSQDVMWNQPQHF.

CDR3 sequence (DNA): TGTGCCAGCAGTGATGGTAGGTGGGAGGATGGCTACACCTTC. It yields the protein CASSDGRWEDGYTF. The chain recombines TRBV6-1 with TRBJ1-2, with unresolved D. Per the germline V gene, CDR1 is MNHNS and CDR2 is SASEGT. V shed 3 bases and J shed 6 bases, with 14 bases lying between them. The CDR3 is made up of 14 amino acids.

The V gene is TRBV27, the J gene TRBJ1-6; 7 bases line up with TRBD1. V gave up 3 bases and J gave up 10 bases; unmatched junction bases: 12. The CDR3 has 16 residues. Per the germline V gene, CDR1 is MNHEY and CDR2 is SMNVEV (reference sequence). As DNA, the CDR3 is TGTGCCAGCAGTTTCGCCGGCGTTAGGGGGCAGTCACCCCTCCACTTT. This translates into CASSFAGVRGQSPLHF.

The gene calls are TRBV7-8 and TRBJ1-1; 9 bases agree with TRBD1. CDR1 and CDR2 from the germline V gene are SGHVS and FQNEAQ. The V segment lost 1 base and the J segment 4 bases; nucleotides outside the gene matches: 7. This CDR3 has 16 amino acids. The CDR3 here is CASSLGPGTGITEAFF. In nucleotides, the CDR3 is TGTGCCAGCAGCTTAGGTCCCGGGACAGGGATCACTGAAGCTTTCTTT.

J is TRBJ2-7 and V is TRBV5-1, with TRBD2 identical over 8 bases. This CDR3 comprises 15 residues. V lost 3 bases to trimming and J lost 3 bases; unmatched junction nucleotides: 8. Germline V gives CDR1 SGHRS, CDR2 YFSETQ. DNA for the CDR3: TGCGCCAGCAGCTCGCCCGGGACTAGTAACTACGAGCAGTACTTC. As protein: CASSSPGTSNYEQYF.

This chain links TRBV21-1 with TRBJ2-1; the D call TRBD2 from the table was never checked on the DNA. TRBV21-1 is tagged as a pseudogene. The CDR3 is 13 residues long. The CDR3 loop reads CASSKVPYNEQFF. The CDR3 region has the DNA TGTGCCAGCAGCAAAGTTCCTTACAATGAGCAGTTCTTC.

The J gene is TRBJ1-2, the V gene TRBV10-3; D perhaps matches TRBD1 (5 bases). Germline V gene data show CDR1 as ENHRY and CDR2 as SYGVKD. The CDR3 is 15 residues long. The V and J ends lost 6 bases and 0 bases respectively, with 14 bases between them. CDR3: CAIRSGTITNYGYTF. Here the CDR3 DNA reads TGTGCCATCAGGTCAGGGACGATCACTAACTATGGCTACACCTTC.

CDR3 nucleotides: TGTGCCAGCAGCGGGTGGAACGCGCGGGGCTACACCTTC. Translated, it gives CASSGWNARGYTF. The rearrangement links TRBV27 to TRBJ1-2; no clear D. Trimming took 6 bases from V and 8 from J, leaving 16 bases between them. Per the germline V gene, CDR1 is MNHEY and CDR2 is SMNVEV (reference sequence). This CDR3 has 13 amino acids.